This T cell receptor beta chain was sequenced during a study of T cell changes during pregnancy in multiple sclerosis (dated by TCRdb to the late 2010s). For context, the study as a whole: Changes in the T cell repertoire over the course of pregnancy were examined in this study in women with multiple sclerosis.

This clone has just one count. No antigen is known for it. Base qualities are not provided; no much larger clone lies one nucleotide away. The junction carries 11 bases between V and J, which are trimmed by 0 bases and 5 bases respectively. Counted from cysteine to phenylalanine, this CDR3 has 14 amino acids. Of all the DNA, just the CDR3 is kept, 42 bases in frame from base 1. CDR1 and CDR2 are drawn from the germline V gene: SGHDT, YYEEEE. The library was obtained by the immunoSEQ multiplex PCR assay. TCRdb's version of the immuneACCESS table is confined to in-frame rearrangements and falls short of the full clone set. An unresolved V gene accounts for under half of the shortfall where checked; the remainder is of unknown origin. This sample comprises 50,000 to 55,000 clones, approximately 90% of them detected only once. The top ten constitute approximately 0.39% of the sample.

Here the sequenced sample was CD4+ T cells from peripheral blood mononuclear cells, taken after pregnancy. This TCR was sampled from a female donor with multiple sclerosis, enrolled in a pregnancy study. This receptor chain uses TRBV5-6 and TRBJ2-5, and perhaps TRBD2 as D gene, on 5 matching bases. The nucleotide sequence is TGTGCCAGCAGCTTGGTGGCTAGGACTGAGACCCAGTACTTC. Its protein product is CASSLVARTETQYF.